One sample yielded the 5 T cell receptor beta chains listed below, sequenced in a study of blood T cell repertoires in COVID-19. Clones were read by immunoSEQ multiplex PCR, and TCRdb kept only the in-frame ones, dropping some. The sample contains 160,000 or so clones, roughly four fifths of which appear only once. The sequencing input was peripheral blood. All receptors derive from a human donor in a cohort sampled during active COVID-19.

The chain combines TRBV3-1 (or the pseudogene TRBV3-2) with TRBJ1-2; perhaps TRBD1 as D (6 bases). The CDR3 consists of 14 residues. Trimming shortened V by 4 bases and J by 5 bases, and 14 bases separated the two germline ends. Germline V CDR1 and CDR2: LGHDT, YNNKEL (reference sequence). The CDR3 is CASSLKEDRYGYTF. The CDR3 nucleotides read TGTGCCAGCAGCCTAAAAGAGGACAGATATGGCTACACCTTC.

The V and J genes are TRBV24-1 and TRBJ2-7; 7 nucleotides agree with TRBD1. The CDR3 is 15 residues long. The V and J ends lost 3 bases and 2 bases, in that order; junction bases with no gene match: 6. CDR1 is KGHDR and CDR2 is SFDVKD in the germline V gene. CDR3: CATSDRRTGAYEQYF. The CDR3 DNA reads TGTGCCACCAGTGATAGAAGAACAGGGGCCTACGAGCAGTACTTC.

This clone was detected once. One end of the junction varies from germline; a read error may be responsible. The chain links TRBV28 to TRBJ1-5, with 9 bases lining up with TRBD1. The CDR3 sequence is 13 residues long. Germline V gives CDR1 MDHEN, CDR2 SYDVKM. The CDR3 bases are TGTGCCAGCAGTCCCGGGACAGGGTTCGCCCGGGATTTT. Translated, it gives CASSPGTGFARDF.

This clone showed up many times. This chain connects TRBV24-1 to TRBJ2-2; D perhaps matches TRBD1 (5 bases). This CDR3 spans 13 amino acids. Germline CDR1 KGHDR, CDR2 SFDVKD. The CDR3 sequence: CAVRTPNTGELFF. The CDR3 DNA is TGTGCGGTCAGGACACCGAACACCGGGGAGCTGTTTTTT.

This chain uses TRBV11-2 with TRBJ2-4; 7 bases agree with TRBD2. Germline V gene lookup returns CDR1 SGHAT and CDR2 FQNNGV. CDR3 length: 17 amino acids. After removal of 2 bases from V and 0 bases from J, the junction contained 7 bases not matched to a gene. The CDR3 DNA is TGTGCCAGCAGCTTATTCAGCGGGAACTTAGCCAAAAACATTCAGTACTTC. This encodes CASSLFSGNLAKNIQYF.